Presented here are 10 T cell receptor beta chains from one specimen sequenced in a study of blood T cell repertoires in COVID-19. The method was immunoSEQ multiplex PCR; TCRdb's version includes in-frame clones alone and lacks a portion of them. Found here are about 150,000 clones, around 91% of them singletons; the top ten hold roughly 3.2%. The sample was peripheral blood. These receptors were taken from an older woman with active COVID-19.

V usage is TRBV9 and J usage is TRBJ2-2, with no clear D. This CDR3 spans 13 amino acids. Trimming stripped 4 bases from V and 2 bases from J, with 6 bases between. CDR1 and CDR2 from the germline V gene are SGDLS and YYNGEE. CDR3 coding DNA: TGTGCCAGCAGCCTTATTAACACCGGGGAGCTGTTTTTT. Protein: CASSLINTGELFF. The whole variable domain, remainder taken from reference TRBV9 and TRBJ2-2, is DSGVTQTPKHLITATGQRVTLRCSPRSGDLSVYWYQQSLDQGLQFLIQYYNGEERAKGNILERFSAQQFPDLHSELNLSSLELGDSALYFCASSLINTGELFFGEGSRLTVL.

V gene TRBV7-3 combines with J gene TRBJ1-1; 7 positions agree with TRBD1. This CDR3 comprises 17 residues. The V gene end was trimmed by 5 bases and the J gene end by 1 base; junction bases not matched to a gene: 13. Germline values: CDR1 SGHTA, CDR2 FQGTGA. Here the CDR3 DNA reads TGTGCCAGCAGCCGGGACCGCGTGGACAGGCCGAACACTGAAGCTTTCTTT. Translation: CASSRDRVDRPNTEAFF.

This sequence joins TRBV5-1 and TRBJ1-1, with TRBD1 identical over 7 bases. Trimming removed 4 bases from V and 0 bases from J; junction bases left unmatched: 3. Germline CDR1 and CDR2: SGHRS and YFSETQ. The CDR3 is 14 residues long. CDR3 sequence reads: CASSAGTVNTEAFF. The CDR3 DNA sequence: TGCGCCAGCAGCGCCGGGACAGTGAACACTGAAGCTTTCTTT.

The chain is built from TRBV3-1 (or the pseudogene TRBV3-2) and TRBJ1-2; TRBD1 matches 8 bases. V lost 1 base, J lost 4 bases, and 20 bases stayed unmatched. The CDR3 has 20 residues. The germline V gene encodes CDR1 LGHDT and CDR2 YNNKEL (reference sequence). The CDR3 region is CASSQVPLFGGQGISYGYTF. CDR3 in DNA: TGTGCCAGCAGCCAAGTTCCGCTCTTCGGCGGACAGGGTATTTCCTATGGCTACACCTTC.

V is TRBV7-8 and J is TRBJ2-1, with 9 positions matching TRBD2. In germline, CDR1 is SGHVS, CDR2 FQNEAQ. CDR3 length: 16 residues. Unmatched junction bases numbered 8, after V lost 5 bases and J lost 3 bases. The CDR3 DNA sequence: TGTGCCAGCAGCACCCGGGTAGCGGGAGACTACAATGAGCAGTTCTTC. Protein: CASSTRVAGDYNEQFF.

J is TRBJ2-1 and V is TRBV28; 11 positions agree with TRBD2. The germline V gene has CDR1 MDHEN and CDR2 SYDVKM. The J segment lost 4 bases and the V segment lost 0 bases, leaving 2 bases of the junction unmatched. The CDR3 runs 16 residues. The CDR3 loop is CASSLWTSGAYNEQFF. The CDR3 DNA follows: TGTGCCAGCAGTTTATGGACTAGCGGGGCATACAATGAGCAGTTCTTC. The whole variable domain, filled in from reference TRBV28 and TRBJ2-1, reads DVKVTQSSRYLVKRTGEKVFLECVQDMDHENMFWYRQDPGLGLRLIYFSYDVKMKEKGDIPEGYSVSREKKERFSLILESASTNQTSMYLCASSLWTSGAYNEQFFGPGTRLTVL.

This chain links TRBV5-1 with TRBJ2-2, with 9 bases matching TRBD2. V dropped 7 bases and J dropped 1; count of bases not matched to a gene: 2. CDR1 is SGHRS, CDR2 YFSETQ, per germline. The CDR3 runs to 14 residues. DNA of the CDR3: TGCGCCAGCCGACTAGCGGTGAACACCGGGGAGCTGTTTTTT. Amino acids: CASRLAVNTGELFF. The variable domain in full, completed from reference TRBV5-1 and TRBJ2-2, reads KAGVTQTPRYLIKTRGQQVTLSCSPISGHRSVSWYQQTPGQGLQFLFEYFSETQRNKGNFPGRFSGRQFSNSRSEMNVSTLELGDSALYLCASRLAVNTGELFFGEGSRLTVL.

The CDR3 spells CASSILGGGTEAFF. The DNA of the CDR3 is TGTGCCAGTAGTATCCTAGGGGGCGGCACTGAAGCTTTCTTT. This chain links TRBV19 with TRBJ1-1; 7 positions agree with TRBD1. The length of the CDR3 is 14 residues. The trim removed 3 bases at V and 4 bases at J, leaving 5 bases unmatched. The germline CDR1 and CDR2 sequences are LNHDA and SQIVND (reference sequence).

The chain links TRBV5-1 to TRBJ2-3; 7 positions agree with TRBD2. This CDR3 comprises 16 residues. The germline gives CDR1 SGHRS, CDR2 YFSETQ. Losses at the gene ends were 0 bases for V and 1 base for J; bases not matched to a gene: 5. For the CDR3, the DNA is TGCGCCAGCAGCTTGGGCCTTACTAGCGGCACAGATACGCAGTATTTT. The encoded protein is CASSLGLTSGTDTQYF.

J is TRBJ1-1 and V is TRBV19; 8 bases map to TRBD1. CDR1 and CDR2 from the germline V gene are LNHDA and SQIVND (reference sequence). This CDR3 spans 15 amino acids. The V gene end was trimmed by 6 bases and the J gene end by 1 base; junction bases not matched to a gene: 7. DNA of the CDR3: TGTGCCAGTAGCAACCCCGGGACAGGGAACACTGAAGCTTTCTTT. Translation gives CASSNPGTGNTEAFF.